These T cell receptor beta chains were read from a single sample in a study of T cell repertoires in cytomegalovirus infection. Using its own MiXCR run on the reads, TCRdb lists one record per CDR3 protein. The sample lists around 450,000 distinct CDR3 sequences; approximately 32% were seen once. The source material was PBMCs. Source of these receptors: a human donor in good health (CMV status not recorded). Some clones in this sample may be carry-over from other donors' samples. Each CDR3 is given with its conserved first and last residue. The D gene is left open where the match is weak. Part of the rows lack a size; the others show once, few, many or a class for expanded clones.

CDR3 protein | CDR3 DNA | J gene | clone size | V gene | D gene
CASSSATYNEQFF | TGTGCCAGCAGCTCGGCCACCTACAATGAGCAGTTCTTC | TRBJ2-1 | many | TRBV7-2 | -
CASSQVSGYTEAFF | TGTGCCAGCAGCCAAGTTTCAGGGTACACTGAAGCTTTCTTT | TRBJ1-1 | - | TRBV3-1 | -
CASSFGSGTGGNQPQHF | TGCGCCAGCAGTTTTGGATCCGGGACAGGGGGCAATCAGCCCCAGCATTTT | TRBJ1-5 | many | TRBV10-2 | TRBD1
CASSLELGAGASSGANVLTF | TGTGCCAGCAGCTTAGAGCTAGGGGCGGGGGCCTCCTCTGGGGCCAACGTCCTGACTTTC | TRBJ2-6 | many | TRBV7-9 | -
CSDGPANQETQYF | TGCAGCGACGGACCTGCCAACCAAGAGACCCAGTACTTC | TRBJ2-5 | many | TRBV29-1 | -
CASSLGMYEQYF | TGTGCCAGCAGCTTGGGAATGTACGAGCAGTACTTC | TRBJ2-7 | few | TRBV5-8 | -
CASSLGTRAGYTF | TGTGCCAGCAGTTTAGGGACCCGGGCGGGCTACACCTTC | TRBJ1-2 | many | TRBV27 | -
CASSRRGLGGGETQYF | TGTGCCAGCAGCCGGCGCGGGTTAGGCGGGGGAGAGACCCAGTACTTC | TRBJ2-5 | few | TRBV27 | TRBD2
CASSPVTYEQYF | TGTGCCAGCTCACCGGTTACCTACGAGCAGTACTTC | TRBJ2-7 | - | TRBV18 | -
CASSYGLDYGYTF | TGTGCCAGCAGTTACGGGCTAGACTATGGCTACACCTTC | TRBJ1-2 | many | TRBV6-2/TRBV6-3 | -
CASVVDRGFDEQYF | TGTGCCAGTGTAGTAGACAGGGGGTTCGACGAGCAGTACTTC | TRBJ2-7 | few | TRBV6-1 | TRBD1
CASSSFGTQGEQYF | TGTGCCAGCAGCTCATTTGGGACTCAGGGGGAGCAGTACTTC | TRBJ2-7 | - | TRBV7-8 | -
CFSRWGLKQGNQPQDF | TGCTTTTCTCGATGGGGCCTCAAACAGGGGAATCAGCCCCAGGATTTT | TRBJ1-5 | - | TRBV20-1 | TRBD1